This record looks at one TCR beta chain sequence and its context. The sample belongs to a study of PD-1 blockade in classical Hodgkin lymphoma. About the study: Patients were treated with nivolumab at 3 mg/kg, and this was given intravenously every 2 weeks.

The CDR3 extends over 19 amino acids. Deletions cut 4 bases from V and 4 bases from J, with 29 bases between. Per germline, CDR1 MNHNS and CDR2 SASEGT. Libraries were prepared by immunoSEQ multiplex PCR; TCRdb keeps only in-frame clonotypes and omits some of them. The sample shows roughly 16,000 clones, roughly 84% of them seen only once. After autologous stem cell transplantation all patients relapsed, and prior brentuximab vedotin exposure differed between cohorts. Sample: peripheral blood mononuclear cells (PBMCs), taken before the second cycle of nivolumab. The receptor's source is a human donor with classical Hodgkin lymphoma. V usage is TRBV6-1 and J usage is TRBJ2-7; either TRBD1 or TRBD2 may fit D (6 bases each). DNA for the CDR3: TGTGCCAGCAGTGCCCATGTCAGGGGAAGGTGGGGGGCTAAGTACGAGCAGTACTTC. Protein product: CASSAHVRGRWGAKYEQYF.